This TCR beta chain was captured by sequencing in a study of T-cell reconstitution after alpha-beta-depleted transplantation in children. Overall study findings and caveats: Expanded graft clones numbering several hundred reportedly gave rise to alpha-beta T cells about two months after transplant.

Library preparation (for TCRbeta) was performed with unique molecular identifiers. TCRdb called the PCR reads again in MiXCR, with one record for every CDR3 protein. The table lists around 370,000 distinct CDR3 sequences, around 15% of them singletons. In this sample, this clonotype turned up many times. The antigen remains undetermined. Germline V gene lookup returns CDR1 DFQATT and CDR2 SNEGSKA (reference sequence). Trimming stripped 6 bases from V and 0 bases from J, with 12 bases between. This CDR3 region has 13 residues. This sequence was found in a male patient aged 2 to 10 who had a stem cell transplant for acute lymphoblastic leukemia, so the T cells may come from the graft donor. Material: PBMCs, mostly from graft donor cells, obtained 360 days after TCRalphabeta/CD19-depleted stem cell transplant. The chain links TRBV20-1 to TRBJ2-7, with D hard to call. CDR3 coding DNA: TGCAGTGCGTCCGACGGGCCCTCCTACGAGCAGTACTTC. Amino acid sequence: CSASDGPSYEQYF.